These T cell receptor beta chains were read from a single sample in a study of T cells in Graves' hyperthyroidism and ophthalmopathy. TCRdb independently ran MiXCR on the multiplex PCR reads; one entry per CDR3 protein. The repertoire holds about 530,000 distinct CDR3 sequences, with over 15% as singletons. Sequenced material: blood. Source of these receptors: a woman aged 18-29 years with Graves' ophthalmopathy. CDR3s include the opening cysteine and the closing phenylalanine or tryptophan. The D gene is left open where the match is weak. The size entry is marked missing in some rows and otherwise reads once, few, many or a size class.

V	D	J	size	DNA	CDR3
TRBV7-9	TRBD1	TRBJ1-1	many	TGTGCCAGCAGCTTACCCGAACAGGGGGCGCGAACTGAAGCTTTCTTT	CASSLPEQGARTEAFF
TRBV15	NA	TRBJ2-1	many	TGTGCCACCAGCAGAGTCCGTCAGGGGGGAAATGAGCAGTTCTTC	CATSRVRQGGNEQFF
TRBV9	NA	TRBJ2-1	many	TGTGCCAGCAGCGTAGGGGACTGGGCGAATGAGCAGTTCTTC	CASSVGDWANEQFF
TRBV2	NA	TRBJ1-5	many	TGTGCCAGCAGCGTACAGGGCAGGAATCAGCCCCAGCATTTT	CASSVQGRNQPQHF
TRBV20-1	NA	TRBJ2-1	many	TGCAGTGCTCCGACTAGGAGCTCCTACAATGAGCAGTTCTTC	CSAPTRSSYNEQFF
TRBV7-2	TRBD2	TRBJ2-7	NA	TGTGCCAGCAGCTTAGAGGGGGCACTAGCGGGAGGTCGGTGGGAGCAGTACTTC	CASSLEGALAGGRWEQYF
TRBV4-1	TRBD2	TRBJ2-3	few	TGCGCCAGCAGCCGTCCGGGACAGCTGACTAGCGGGAGTAGAACAGATACGCAGTATTTT	CASSRPGQLTSGSRTDTQYF
TRBV28	TRBD1	TRBJ2-3	many	TGTGCCAGCAGTTTATGGAGGGGGCCAGATACGCAGTATTTT	CASSLWRGPDTQYF
TRBV6-6	TRBD1	TRBJ2-1	many	TGTGCCAGCAGTTACTCGGGACAGGGCCACAATGAGCAGTTCTTC	CASSYSGQGHNEQFF
TRBV11-2	NA	TRBJ2-7	many	TGTGCCAGCAGCGACCTAGGGACCTCTATCTACGAGCAGTACTTC	CASSDLGTSIYEQYF
TRBV15	NA	TRBJ1-5	NA	TGTGCCACCAGCAGTTTTTGGGGAGAGCCCCAGCATTTT	CATSSFWGEPQHF
TRBV18	TRBD1	TRBJ1-1	NA	TGTGCCAGCTCACTAAAAAGGGGGCCCGGGCTGAACACTGAAGCTTTCTTT	CASSLKRGPGLNTEAFF
TRBV18	NA	TRBJ1-1	many	TGTGCCAGCTCACCGGGGGCGGGAGAAGCTTTCTTT	CASSPGAGEAFF
TRBV3-1	TRBD2	TRBJ2-1	NA	TGTGCCAGCAGCCAAGATTGGGGACTAGATAGGACGAATGAGCAGTTCTTC	CASSQDWGLDRTNEQFF
TRBV20-1	NA	TRBJ1-2	NA	TGCAGTGTCATCTCGGATTATGGCTACACCTTC	CSVISDYGYTF
TRBV7-9	NA	TRBJ1-5	many	TGTGCCAGCAGCTTAGGGACGGGACCAATTCAGCCCCAGCATTTT	CASSLGTGPIQPQHF